The sequence of this TCR beta chain was determined in a study of T-cell reconstitution after alpha-beta-depleted transplantation in children. A TCRbeta library incorporating unique molecular identifiers was prepared. In TCRdb, the PCR reads were re-called with MiXCR into one record per CDR3 protein. The table includes fewer than 700,000 distinct CDR3 sequences, 10% to 15% detected once. The CDR3 has 15 amino acids. Germline CDR1 is SGHRS and CDR2 is YFSETQ. Trimming cost V 6 bases and J 3 bases, with 16 bases left between them. As for this clonotype: A much larger clone lies a single base off, so this may be a read error.

Sequenced material: PBMCs, mostly from graft donor cells, taken 360 days after TCRalphabeta/CD19-depleted stem cell transplant. This TCR derives from a male patient younger than 18 who had a stem cell transplant for acute myeloid leukemia, so the T cells may come from the graft donor. The genes are TRBV5-1 and TRBJ2-1; no firm D call. Written as DNA, the CDR3 is TGCGCCAGCACTTATGACTCCCCAGGCTACAATGAGCAGTTCTTC. This codes for CASTYDSPGYNEQFF.